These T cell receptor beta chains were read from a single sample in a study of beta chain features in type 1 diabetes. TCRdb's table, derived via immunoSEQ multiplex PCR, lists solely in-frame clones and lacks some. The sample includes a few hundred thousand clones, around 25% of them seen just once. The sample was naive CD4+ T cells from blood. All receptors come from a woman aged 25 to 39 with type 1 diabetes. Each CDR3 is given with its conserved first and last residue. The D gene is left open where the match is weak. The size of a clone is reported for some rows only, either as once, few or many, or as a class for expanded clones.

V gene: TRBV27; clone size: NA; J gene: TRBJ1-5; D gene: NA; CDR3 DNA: TGTGCCAGCAGTTTTCACAGTAGCAATCAGCCCCAGCATTTT; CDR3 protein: CASSFHSSNQPQHF
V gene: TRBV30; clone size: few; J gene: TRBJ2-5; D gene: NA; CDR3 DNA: TGTGCCTGGAGTCACAGATCACGGGAGACCCAGTACTTC; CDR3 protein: CAWSHRSRETQYF
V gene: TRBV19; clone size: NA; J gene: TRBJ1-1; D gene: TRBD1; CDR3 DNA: TGTGCCAGTAGTCGGACAGGGGGTAGTTGGACTGAAGCTTTCTTT; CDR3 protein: CASSRTGGSWTEAFF
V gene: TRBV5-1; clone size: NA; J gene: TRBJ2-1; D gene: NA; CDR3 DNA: TGCGCCAGCAGCGTGCGAAATGAGCAGTTCTTC; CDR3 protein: CASSVRNEQFF
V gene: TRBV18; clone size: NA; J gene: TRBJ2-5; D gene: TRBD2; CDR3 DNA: TGTGCCAGCTCACCCGGGACTAGCGGGAGTGAGGAGACCCAGTACTTC; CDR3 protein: CASSPGTSGSEETQYF
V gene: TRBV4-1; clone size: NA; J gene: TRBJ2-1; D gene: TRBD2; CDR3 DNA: TGCGCCAGCAAAAGGACGGGAGGGTTCTACAATGAGCAGTTCTTC; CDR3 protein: CASKRTGGFYNEQFF
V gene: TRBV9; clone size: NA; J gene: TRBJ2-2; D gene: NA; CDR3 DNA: TGTGCCAGCACCCAGGGTCCTGCCGGGGAGCTGTTTTTT; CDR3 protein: CASTQGPAGELFF
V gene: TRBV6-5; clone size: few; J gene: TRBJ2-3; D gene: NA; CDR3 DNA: TGTGCCAGCAGTTACGGACAGCCAAGCACAGATACGCAGTATTTT; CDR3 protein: CASSYGQPSTDTQYF
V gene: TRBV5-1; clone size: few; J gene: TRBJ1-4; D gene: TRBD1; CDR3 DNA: TGCGCCAGCAGCTTTGGGACAGGCCTTAATGAAAAACTGTTTTTT; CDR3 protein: CASSFGTGLNEKLFF
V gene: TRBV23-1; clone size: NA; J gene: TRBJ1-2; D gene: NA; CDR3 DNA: TGCGCCAGCAGACCGGGGTGGTCCTATGGCTACACCTTC; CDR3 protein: CASRPGWSYGYTF
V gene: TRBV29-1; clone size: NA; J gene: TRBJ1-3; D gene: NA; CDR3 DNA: TGCAGCGCCGCCAGGGGAACTGGAAACACCATATATTTT; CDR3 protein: CSAARGTGNTIYF
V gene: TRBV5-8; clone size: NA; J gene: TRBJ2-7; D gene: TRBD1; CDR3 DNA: TGTGCCAGCAGCTTGGGACAGGGTTACTACGAGCAGTACTTC; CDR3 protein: CASSLGQGYYEQYF
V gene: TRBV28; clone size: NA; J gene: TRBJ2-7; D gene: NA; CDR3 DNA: TGTGCCAGCAGTCTCGGTGGCGAGCAGTACTTC; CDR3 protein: CASSLGGEQYF
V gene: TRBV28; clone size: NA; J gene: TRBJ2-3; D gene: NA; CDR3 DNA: TGTGCCAGCAAGCCGAGCACAGATACGCAGTATTTT; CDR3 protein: CASKPSTDTQYF
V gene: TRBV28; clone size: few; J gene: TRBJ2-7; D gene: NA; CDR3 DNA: TGTGCCAGCAGGGGACCCGGACAGCACGAGCAGTACTTC; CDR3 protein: CASRGPGQHEQYF
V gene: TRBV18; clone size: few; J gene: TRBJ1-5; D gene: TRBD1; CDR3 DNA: TGTGCCAGCTCACCAACAGGGGATCAGCCCCAGCATTTT; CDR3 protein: CASSPTGDQPQHF
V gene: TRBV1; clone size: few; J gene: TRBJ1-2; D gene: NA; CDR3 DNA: TGCACCAGCAGCCAAGGTTGCCCAGGGGGCGATAACTATGGCTACACCTTC; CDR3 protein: CTSSQGCPGGDNYGYTF
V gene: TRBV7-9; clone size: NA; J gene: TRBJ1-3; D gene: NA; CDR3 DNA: TGTGCCAGCAGCCCTTATGGACAGCCAGGTTCTGGAAACACCATATATTTT; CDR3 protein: CASSPYGQPGSGNTIYF
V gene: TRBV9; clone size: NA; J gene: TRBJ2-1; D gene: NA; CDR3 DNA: TGTGCCAGCAGCGTATCGTCCCGAGTTAGCTCCTACAATGAGCAGTTCTTC; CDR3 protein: CASSVSSRVSSYNEQFF
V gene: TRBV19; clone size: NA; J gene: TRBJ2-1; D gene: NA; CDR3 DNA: TGTGCCAGTAGTCTCGACACCCGCTCCTACAATGAGCAGTTCTTC; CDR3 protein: CASSLDTRSYNEQFF
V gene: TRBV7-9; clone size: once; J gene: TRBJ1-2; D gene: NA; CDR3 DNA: TGTGCCAGCAGCTTCCCGGCGGGCAGGGGAAACTATGGCTACACCTTC; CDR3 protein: CASSFPAGRGNYGYTF
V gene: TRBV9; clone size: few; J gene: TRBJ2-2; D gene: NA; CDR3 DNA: TGTGCCAGCAGCGTCGCGACTTGGACCGGGGAGCTGTTTTTT; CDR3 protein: CASSVATWTGELFF
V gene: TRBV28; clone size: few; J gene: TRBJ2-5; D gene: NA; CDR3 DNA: TGTGCCAGCAGTTTATTTCTCCGGGGGAGGCAGACCCAGTACTTC; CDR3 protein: CASSLFLRGRQTQYF
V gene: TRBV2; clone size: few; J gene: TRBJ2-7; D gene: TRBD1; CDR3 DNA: TGTGCCAGCAGCGTAATTCAGGGGGCTGGCGAGCAGTACTTC; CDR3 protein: CASSVIQGAGEQYF
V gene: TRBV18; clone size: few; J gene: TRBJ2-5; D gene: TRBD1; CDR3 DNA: TGTGCCAGCTCAGACCGGGACAGGGGCGAGACCCAGTACTTC; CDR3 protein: CASSDRDRGETQYF
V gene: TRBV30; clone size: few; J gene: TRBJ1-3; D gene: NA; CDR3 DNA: TGTGCCTGGAGTGTAGGGGTTTTCTCTGGAAACACCATATATTTT; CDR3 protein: CAWSVGVFSGNTIYF
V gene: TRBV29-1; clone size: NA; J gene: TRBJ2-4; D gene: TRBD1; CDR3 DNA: TGCAGCGTTTCCGGGACAGGGGGCGAGGGGCCATACAAAAACATTCAGTACTTC; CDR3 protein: CSVSGTGGEGPYKNIQYF
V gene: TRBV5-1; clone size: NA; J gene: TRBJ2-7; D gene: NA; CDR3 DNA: TGCGCCAGCAGCTTGGTTCTACCTAGCTACGAGCAGTACTTC; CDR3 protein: CASSLVLPSYEQYF
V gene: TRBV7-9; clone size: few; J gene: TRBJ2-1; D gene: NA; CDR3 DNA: TGTGCCAGCATGCTAGAAAGCTCCTACAATGAGCAGTTCTTC; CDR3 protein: CASMLESSYNEQFF
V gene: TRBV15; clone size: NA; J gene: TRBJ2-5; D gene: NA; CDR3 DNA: TGTGCCACCAGCAGAGATAAAGCAGGGGAAGAGACCCAGTACTTC; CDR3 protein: CATSRDKAGEETQYF
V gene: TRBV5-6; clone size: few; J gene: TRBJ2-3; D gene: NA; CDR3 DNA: TGTGCCAGCGATTCTTGGAGTGGGAGCACAGATACGCAGTATTTT; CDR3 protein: CASDSWSGSTDTQYF
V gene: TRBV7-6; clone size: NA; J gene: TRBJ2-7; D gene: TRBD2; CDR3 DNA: TGTGCCAGCAGCTTTGGTCTGGCGGGAGGAGGTGAGCAGTACTTC; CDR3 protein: CASSFGLAGGGEQYF
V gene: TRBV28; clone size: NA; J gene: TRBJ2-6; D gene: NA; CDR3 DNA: TGTGCCAGCAGTTTATCAGGATCTGGGGCCAACGTCCTGACTTTC; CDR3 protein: CASSLSGSGANVLTF
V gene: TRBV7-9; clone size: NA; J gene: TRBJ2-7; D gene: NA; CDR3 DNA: TGTGCCAGCAGCGCCGAGAGGTACGAGCAGTACTTC; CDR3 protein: CASSAERYEQYF
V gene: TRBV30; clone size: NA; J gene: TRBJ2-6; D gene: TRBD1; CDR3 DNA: TGTGCCTGGAGTGTACGGGGACAGGGGCTACTCTCTCACTCTGGGGCCAACGTCCTGACTTTC; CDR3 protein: CAWSVRGQGLLSHSGANVLTF
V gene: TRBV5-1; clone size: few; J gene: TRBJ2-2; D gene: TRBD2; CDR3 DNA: TGCGCCAGCAGTGCGGGAGTCACCGGGGAGCTGTTTTTT; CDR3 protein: CASSAGVTGELFF
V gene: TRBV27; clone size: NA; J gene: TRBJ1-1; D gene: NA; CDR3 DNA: TGTGCCAGCAGTAGTATACAGGACACTGAAGCTTTCTTT; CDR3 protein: CASSSIQDTEAFF
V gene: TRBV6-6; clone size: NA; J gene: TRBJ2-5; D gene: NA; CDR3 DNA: TGTGCCAGCAGTGGCGGGCAAGAGACCCAGTACTTC; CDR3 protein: CASSGGQETQYF
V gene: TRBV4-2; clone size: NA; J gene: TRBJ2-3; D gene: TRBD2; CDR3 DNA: TGTGCCAGCAGCCAAGTAACCCTAGGACTAGCGGGAGGGGTGGATACGCAGTATTTT; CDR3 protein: CASSQVTLGLAGGVDTQYF
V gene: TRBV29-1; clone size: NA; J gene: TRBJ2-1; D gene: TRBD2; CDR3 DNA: TGCAGCGTTTGGACTAGCGGGAGACCAACTTACAATGAGCAGTTCTTC; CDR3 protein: CSVWTSGRPTYNEQFF
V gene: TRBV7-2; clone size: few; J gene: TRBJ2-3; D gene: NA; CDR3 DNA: TGTGCCAGCAGCCATAGAACGACAGATACGCAGTATTTT; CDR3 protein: CASSHRTTDTQYF
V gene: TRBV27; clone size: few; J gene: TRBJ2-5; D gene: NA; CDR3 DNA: TGTGCCAGCAGTCCCCCTGCGGCCCGGGGGGAGACCCAGTACTTC; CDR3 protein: CASSPPAARGETQYF
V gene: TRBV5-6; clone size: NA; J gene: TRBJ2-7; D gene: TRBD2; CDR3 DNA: TGTGCCAGCAGCGGCGGGACTAGCGGAGTCTACGAGCAGTACTTC; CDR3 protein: CASSGGTSGVYEQYF
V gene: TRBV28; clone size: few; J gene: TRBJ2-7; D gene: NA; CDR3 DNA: TGTGCCAGCAGTCAAAATCTCTGGGACACAGACTACGAGCAGTACTTC; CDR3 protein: CASSQNLWDTDYEQYF
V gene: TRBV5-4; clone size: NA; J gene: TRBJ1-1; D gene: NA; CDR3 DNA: TGTGCCAGCAGCTTGCGGGGGGAGGACACTGAAGCTTTCTTT; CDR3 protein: CASSLRGEDTEAFF
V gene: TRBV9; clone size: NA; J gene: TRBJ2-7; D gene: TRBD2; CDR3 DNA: TGTGCCAGCAGCGTAGGAGGTAGCGGGGCTTCCTACGAGCAGTACTTC; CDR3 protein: CASSVGGSGASYEQYF
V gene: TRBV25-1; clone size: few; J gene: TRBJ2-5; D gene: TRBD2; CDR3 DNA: TGTGCCAGTAACCGAGCGGGAGTTATTGAGACCCAGTACTTC; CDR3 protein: CASNRAGVIETQYF
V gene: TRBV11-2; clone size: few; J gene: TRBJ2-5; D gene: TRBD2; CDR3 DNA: TGTGCCAGCAGCGAATTACGGACTAGCGGGAGGGGATACCAAGAGACCCAGTACTTC; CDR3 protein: CASSELRTSGRGYQETQYF
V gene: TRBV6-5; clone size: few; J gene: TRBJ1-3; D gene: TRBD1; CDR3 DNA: TGTGCCAGCAGCCGACAGGGACCGGGAAACACCATATATTTT; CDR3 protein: CASSRQGPGNTIYF
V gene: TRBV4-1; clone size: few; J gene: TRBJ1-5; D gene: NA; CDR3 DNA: TGCGCCAGCAGCCGAGTTCGTCCGGGAATTAGCAATCAGCCCCAGCATTTT; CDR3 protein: CASSRVRPGISNQPQHF
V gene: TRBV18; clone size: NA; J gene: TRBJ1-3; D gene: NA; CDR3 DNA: TGTGCCAGCTCACCAGCCAGGTCCTCTGGAAACACCATATATTTT; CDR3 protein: CASSPARSSGNTIYF
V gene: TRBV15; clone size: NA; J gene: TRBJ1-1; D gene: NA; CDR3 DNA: TGTGCCACCAGCAGAGGGTTTCAGGGCCAAGCTTTCTTT; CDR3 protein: CATSRGFQGQAFF
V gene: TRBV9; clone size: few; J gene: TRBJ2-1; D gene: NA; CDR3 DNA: TGTGCCAGCAGCGTAGAGTGGGACTGGACCGGGGTTGAGCAGTTCTTC; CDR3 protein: CASSVEWDWTGVEQFF
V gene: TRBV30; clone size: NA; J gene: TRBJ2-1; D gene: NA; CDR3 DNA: TGTGCCTGGAGTGTAGGGGGTCCGGATGAGCAGTTCTTC; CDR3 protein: CAWSVGGPDEQFF